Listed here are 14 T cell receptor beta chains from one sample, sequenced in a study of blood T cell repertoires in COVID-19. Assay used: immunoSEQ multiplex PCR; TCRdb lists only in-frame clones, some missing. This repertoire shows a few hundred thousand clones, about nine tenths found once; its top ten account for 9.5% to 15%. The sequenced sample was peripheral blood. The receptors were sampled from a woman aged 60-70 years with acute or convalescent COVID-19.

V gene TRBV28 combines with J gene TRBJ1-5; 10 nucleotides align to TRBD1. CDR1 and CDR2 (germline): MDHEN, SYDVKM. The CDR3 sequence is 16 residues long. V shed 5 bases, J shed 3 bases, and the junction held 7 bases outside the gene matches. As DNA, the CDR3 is TGTGCCAGCAGTCCCGGGGGACAGGGGAACAATCAGCCCCAGCATTTT. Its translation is CASSPGGQGNNQPQHF.

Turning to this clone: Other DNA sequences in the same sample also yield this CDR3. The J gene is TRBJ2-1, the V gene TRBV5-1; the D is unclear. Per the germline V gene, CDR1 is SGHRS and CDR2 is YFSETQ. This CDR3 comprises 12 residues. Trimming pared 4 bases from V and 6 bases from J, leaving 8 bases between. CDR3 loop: CASSDSGNEQFF. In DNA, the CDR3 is TGCGCCAGCAGCGATTCGGGCAATGAGCAGTTCTTC.

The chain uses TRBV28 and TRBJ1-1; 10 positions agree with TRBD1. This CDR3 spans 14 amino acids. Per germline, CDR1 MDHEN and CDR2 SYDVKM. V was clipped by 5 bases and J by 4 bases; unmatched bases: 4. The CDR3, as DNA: TGTGCCAGCAGTCAGGGACAGGGGTTCACTGAAGCTTTCTTT. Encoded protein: CASSQGQGFTEAFF. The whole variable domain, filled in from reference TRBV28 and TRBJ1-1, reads DVKVTQSSRYLVKRTGEKVFLECVQDMDHENMFWYRQDPGLGLRLIYFSYDVKMKEKGDIPEGYSVSREKKERFSLILESASTNQTSMYLCASSQGQGFTEAFFGQGTRLTVV.

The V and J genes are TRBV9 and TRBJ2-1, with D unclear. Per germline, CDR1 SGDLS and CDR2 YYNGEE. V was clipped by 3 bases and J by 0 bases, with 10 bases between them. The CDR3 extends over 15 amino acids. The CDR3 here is CASSGGGGSYNEQFF. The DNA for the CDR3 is TGTGCCAGCAGCGGTGGCGGCGGCTCCTACAATGAGCAGTTCTTC.

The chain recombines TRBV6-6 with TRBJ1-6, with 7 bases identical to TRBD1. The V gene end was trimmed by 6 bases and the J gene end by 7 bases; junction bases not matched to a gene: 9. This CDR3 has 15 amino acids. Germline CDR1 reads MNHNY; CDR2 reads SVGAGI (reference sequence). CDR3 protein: CASSPVRGSNSPLHF. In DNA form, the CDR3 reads TGTGCCAGCAGCCCTGTCAGGGGGAGCAATTCACCCCTCCACTTT.

CDR3: CASSLDRGHGYTF. CDR3 in DNA: TGTGCCAGCAGCTTGGACAGGGGACATGGCTACACCTTC. This sequence joins TRBV12-3 or TRBV12-4 and TRBJ1-2; 9 positions match TRBD1. The V and J ends lost 6 bases and 6 bases, in that order; junction bases with no gene match: 5. CDR3 length equals 13 residues.

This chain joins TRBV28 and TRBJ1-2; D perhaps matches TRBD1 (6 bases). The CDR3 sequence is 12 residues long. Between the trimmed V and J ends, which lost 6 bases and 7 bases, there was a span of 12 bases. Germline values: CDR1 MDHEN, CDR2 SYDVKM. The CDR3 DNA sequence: TGTGCCAGCAGCCCGGGGGGGCTTGGCTACACCTTC. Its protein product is CASSPGGLGYTF.

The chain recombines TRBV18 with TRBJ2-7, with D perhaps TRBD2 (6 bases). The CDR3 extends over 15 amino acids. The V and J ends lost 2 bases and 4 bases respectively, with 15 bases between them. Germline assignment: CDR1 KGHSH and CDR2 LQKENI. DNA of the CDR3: TGTGCCAGCTCACCAGGGGCGGTTGCGGGGTACGAGCAGTACTTC. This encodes CASSPGAVAGYEQYF.

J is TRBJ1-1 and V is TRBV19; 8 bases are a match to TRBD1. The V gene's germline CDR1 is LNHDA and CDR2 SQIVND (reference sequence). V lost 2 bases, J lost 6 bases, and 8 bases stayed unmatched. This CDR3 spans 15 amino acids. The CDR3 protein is CASSITFRGHAEAFF. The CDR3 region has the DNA TGTGCCAGTAGTATAACTTTCAGGGGGCACGCTGAAGCTTTCTTT.

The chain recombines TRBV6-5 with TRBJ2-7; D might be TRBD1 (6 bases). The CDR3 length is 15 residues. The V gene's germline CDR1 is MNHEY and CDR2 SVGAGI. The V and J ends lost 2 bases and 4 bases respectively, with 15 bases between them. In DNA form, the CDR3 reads TGTGCCAGCAGTTACGTCGCCGGACAGAGGTACGAGCAGTACTTC. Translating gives CASSYVAGQRYEQYF.

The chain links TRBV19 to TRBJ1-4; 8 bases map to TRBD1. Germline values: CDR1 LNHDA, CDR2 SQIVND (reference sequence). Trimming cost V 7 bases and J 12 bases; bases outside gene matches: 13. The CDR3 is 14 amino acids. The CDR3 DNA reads TGTGCCAGTACCACCGGACAGGGACCCGTGGAACTGTTTTTT. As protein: CASTTGQGPVELFF.

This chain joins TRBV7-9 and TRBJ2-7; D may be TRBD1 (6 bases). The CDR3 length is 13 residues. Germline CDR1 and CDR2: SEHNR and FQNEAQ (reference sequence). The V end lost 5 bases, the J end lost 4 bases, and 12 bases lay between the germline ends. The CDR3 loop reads CASSPGQRYEQYF. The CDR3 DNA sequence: TGTGCCAGCAGCCCAGGACAGAGATACGAGCAGTACTTC.

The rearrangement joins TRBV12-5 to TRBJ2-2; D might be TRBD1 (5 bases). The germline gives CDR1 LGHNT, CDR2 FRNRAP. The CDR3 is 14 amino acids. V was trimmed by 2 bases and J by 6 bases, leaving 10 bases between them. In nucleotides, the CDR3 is TGTGCTAGTGGTTTGTCCCCAGGGCCCGGGGAGCTGTTTTTT. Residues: CASGLSPGPGELFF.

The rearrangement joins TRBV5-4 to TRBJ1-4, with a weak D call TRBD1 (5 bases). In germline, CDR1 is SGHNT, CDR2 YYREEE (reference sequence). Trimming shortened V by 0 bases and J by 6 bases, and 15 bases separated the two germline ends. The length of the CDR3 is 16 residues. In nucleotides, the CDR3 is TGTGCCAGCAGCTTGGGGGGGAGGGTAAACGATGAAAAACTGTTTTTT. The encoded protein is CASSLGGRVNDEKLFF. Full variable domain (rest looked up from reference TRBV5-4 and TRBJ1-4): ETGVTQSPTHLIKTRGQQVTLRCSSQSGHNTVSWYQQALGQGPQFIFQYYREEENGRGNFPPRFSGLQFPNYSSELNVNALELDDSALYLCASSLGGRVNDEKLFFGSGTQLSVL.